The 10 T cell receptor beta chains listed next were all sequenced from one sample in a study of T cell repertoires and Cas9 in healthy adults. Assay: immunoSEQ multiplex PCR; the TCRdb copy retains only in-frame clones and omits some. The sample yields approximately 15,000 clones, about nine tenths seen once. The sample consisted of Tregs (CD4+, CD25+, CD127-, CD137-, CD154-) from PBMCs; culture status not recorded. Receptors originate from a human donor in good health.

This chain joins TRBV18 and TRBJ2-6; 7 bases align to TRBD1. The CDR3 spans 18 residues. Germline V gene lookup returns CDR1 KGHSH and CDR2 LQKENI. V lost 3 bases to trimming and J lost 0 bases; unmatched junction nucleotides: 8. For the CDR3, the DNA is TGTGCCAGCTCACCCTCCGAGACAGGGTACTCTGGGGCCAACGTCCTGACTTTC. This encodes CASSPSETGYSGANVLTF.

This clone was seen more than once but under ten times. The V gene is TRBV10-3, the J gene TRBJ2-7; 8 bases agree with TRBD1. After removal of 3 bases from V and 7 bases from J, the junction contained 8 bases not matched to a gene. The CDR3 is 14 residues long. CDR1 ENHRY and CDR2 SYGVKD come from the germline V gene. CDR3 residues: CAISDSTGAGEQYF. CDR3 nucleotides: TGTGCCATCAGTGATTCGACAGGGGCTGGGGAGCAGTACTTC.

The V gene is TRBV5-1, the J gene TRBJ2-2; a possible D gene is TRBD2 (6 bases). The CDR3 totals 13 residues. V lost 0 bases, J lost 6 bases, and 6 bases lay in between. Germline CDR1 is SGHRS and CDR2 is YFSETQ. CDR3 nucleotide sequence: TGCGCCAGCAGCTTGGGACTAGCCGGGGAGCTGTTTTTT. Translating it yields CASSLGLAGELFF.

The chain has TRBV19 and TRBJ1-6; D call uncertain. Germline V gene lookup returns CDR1 LNHDA and CDR2 SQIVND (reference sequence). The length of the CDR3 is 16 residues. V was trimmed by 1 base and J by 5 bases, leaving 12 bases between them. In DNA, the CDR3 is TGTGCCAGTAGTATAGGCGGAGGGATGGATAATTCACCCCTCCACTTT. It encodes CASSIGGGMDNSPLHF.

The J gene is TRBJ2-7, the V gene TRBV30; possibly TRBD1 or TRBD2 for D (6 bases each). The germline V gene encodes CDR1 GTSNPN and CDR2 SVGIG (reference sequence). Trimming took off 3 bases at V and 6 bases at J, with 18 bases between the two ends. There are 14 residues in the CDR3. CDR3 residues: CAWSWGALGGEQYF. The CDR3 DNA reads TGTGCCTGGAGCTGGGGGGCCTTGGGGGGCGAGCAGTACTTC.

This chain links TRBV28 with TRBJ2-7, with TRBD2 matching over 8 bases. J gave up 6 bases and V 5 bases, and 12 bases lay outside the gene matches. In germline, CDR1 is MDHEN, CDR2 SYDVKM. The CDR3 loop spans 15 amino acids. The CDR3 sequence is CASSDLGGAGGEQYF. The DNA of the CDR3 is TGTGCCAGCAGTGACCTCGGGGGGGCTGGGGGCGAGCAGTACTTC.

V is TRBV10-2 and J is TRBJ1-2, with D possibly matching TRBD1 (6 bases). V was clipped by 8 bases and J by 2 bases, with 15 bases between them. Germline lookup yields CDR1 WSHSY and CDR2 SAAADI. The CDR3 extends over 14 amino acids. CDR3: CASALGGHNYGYTF. The CDR3 DNA is TGCGCCAGCGCTCTGGGGGGGCACAACTATGGCTACACCTTC.

The chain joins TRBV6-6 to TRBJ1-6; 9 bases are shared with TRBD1. The CDR3 is made up of 15 amino acids. CDR1 and CDR2 (germline): MNHNY, SVGAGI (reference sequence). The V segment lost 0 bases and the J segment 10 bases; nucleotides outside the gene matches: 4. The CDR3 coding sequence is TGTGCCAGCAGTTACTCGGACAGGGGAGTGTCACCCCTCCACTTT. Translating gives CASSYSDRGVSPLHF.

The chain combines TRBV29-1 with TRBJ2-3; 7 positions agree with TRBD1. V dropped 2 bases and J dropped 4; count of bases not matched to a gene: 9. The CDR3 loop spans 15 amino acids. Germline V gene data show CDR1 as SQVTM and CDR2 as ANQGSEA. The CDR3 sequence: CSVEPRGLGADTQYF. The CDR3 DNA reads TGCAGCGTTGAACCGAGGGGGCTTGGGGCAGATACGCAGTATTTT.

The chain recombines TRBV6-1 with TRBJ1-2, with unresolved D. CDR3 length: 13 residues. The V end lost 8 bases, the J end lost 4 bases, and 14 bases lay between the germline ends. Looked up from germline, CDR1 is MNHNS and CDR2 is SASEGT. CDR3 nucleotides: TGTGCCAGCGCCCGGGGTAGTCCCTATGGCTACACCTTC. It specifies CASARGSPYGYTF.